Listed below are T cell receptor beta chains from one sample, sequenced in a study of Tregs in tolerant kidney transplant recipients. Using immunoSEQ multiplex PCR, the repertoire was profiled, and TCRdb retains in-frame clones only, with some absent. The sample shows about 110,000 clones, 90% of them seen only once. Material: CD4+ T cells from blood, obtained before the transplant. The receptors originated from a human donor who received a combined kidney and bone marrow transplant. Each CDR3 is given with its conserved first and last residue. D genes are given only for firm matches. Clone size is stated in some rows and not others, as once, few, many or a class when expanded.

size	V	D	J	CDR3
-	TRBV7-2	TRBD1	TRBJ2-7	CASSLAPGQIYEQYF
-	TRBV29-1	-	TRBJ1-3	CSADSSSGNTIYF
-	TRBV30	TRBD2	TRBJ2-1	CAWRGSGGYNEQFF
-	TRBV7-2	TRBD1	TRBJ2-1	CASTGRTGFNEQFF
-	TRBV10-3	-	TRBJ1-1	CATLDRNTEAFF
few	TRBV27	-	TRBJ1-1	CASSSPYTEAFF
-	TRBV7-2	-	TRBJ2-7	CASSLIVAGSSYEQYF
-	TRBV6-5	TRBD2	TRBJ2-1	CASSSIAGGGYNEQFF
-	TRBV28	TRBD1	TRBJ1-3	CASWTGGDGNTIYF
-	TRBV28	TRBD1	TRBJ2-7	CASTPGGQGRGEQYF
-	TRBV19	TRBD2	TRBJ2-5	CASRTSGQETQYF